This T cell receptor (beta chain) derives from a study of blood T cell repertoires in COVID-19. TCRdb's copy holds only in-frame clones and misses some; the assay was immunoSEQ multiplex PCR. The table includes roughly 300,000 clones, approximately 91% detected once. V dropped 1 base and J dropped 7 bases, with 13 bases sitting between them. The CDR3 runs 15 residues. The germline CDR1 and CDR2 sequences are SGHVS and FQNEAQ. The receptor was derived from a woman aged 40 to 50 with acute COVID-19. Sequences were obtained from PBMCs or T cells enriched from blood (not recorded which). The gene calls are TRBV7-8 and TRBJ1-4; D not resolved. The CDR3 DNA reads TGTGCCAGCAGCTTAGTAGCGGGAACGGGTGAAAAACTGTTTTTT. Encoded protein: CASSLVAGTGEKLFF.